These 23 T cell receptor beta chains came from one sample sequenced in a study of cytomegalovirus exposure and HLA in healthy donors. With 60 Vbeta and 13 Jbeta primers, the PCR was carried out. The data were produced by immunoSEQ multiplex PCR, yet TCRdb's version contains in-frame clones alone and is incomplete. The repertoire includes under 60,000 clones, approximately 84% of them detected once, and about 3% sits in the top ten. Sequencing input: PBMCs. The receptors shown here come from a man in his fifties or sixties in good health and CMV-seronegative.

The gene calls are TRBV7-6 and TRBJ2-7; D might be TRBD2 (5 bases). CDR1 is SGHVS and CDR2 is FNYEAQ in the germline V gene. The CDR3 has 13 amino acids. V lost 5 bases, J lost 2 bases, and 10 bases lay in between. CDR3 region: CASSSRGTYEQYF. In DNA, the CDR3 is TGTGCCAGCAGCAGCCGGGGAACCTACGAGCAGTACTTC.

The chain joins TRBV5-1 to TRBJ1-1, with TRBD1 matching 7 bases. The CDR3 runs to 16 residues. Germline CDR1 SGHRS, CDR2 YFSETQ. J was trimmed by 0 bases and V by 2 bases; bases with no gene match: 7. CDR3 region: CASSLSRDRMNTEAFF. In DNA form, the CDR3 reads TGCGCCAGCAGCTTAAGTCGGGACAGAATGAACACTGAAGCTTTCTTT.

The chain is built from TRBV29-1 and TRBJ2-7, with 8 bases lining up with TRBD1. CDR3 length equals 14 residues. The germline V gene encodes CDR1 SQVTM and CDR2 ANQGSEA. The J segment lost 4 bases and the V segment lost 4 bases, leaving 9 bases of the junction unmatched. CDR3 nucleotide sequence: TGCAGCGTTGGTACAGGGGGTAGAGGGTACGAGCAGTACTTC. Its protein product is CSVGTGGRGYEQYF.

The chain has TRBV7-3 and TRBJ2-7; tentative D call: TRBD2 (6 bases). V lost 3 bases to trimming and J lost 7 bases, with 19 bases between them. The length of the CDR3 is 15 residues. Germline V lookup: CDR1 SGHTA, CDR2 FQGTGA. The CDR3 DNA sequence: TGTGCCAGCAGCTTGGGTCCTGGAGACCGGGGGGAGCAGTACTTC. Its protein is CASSLGPGDRGEQYF.

V usage is TRBV13 and J usage is TRBJ2-2; 8 bases map to TRBD1. The germline V gene has CDR1 PRHDT and CDR2 FYEKMQ (reference sequence). This CDR3 spans 15 amino acids. V was pared by 5 bases and J by 4 bases, with 6 bases of the junction left unmatched. The CDR3 DNA reads as TGTGCCAGCAGCACCCGACAGGGGATCACCGGGGAGCTGTTTTTT. Its protein is CASSTRQGITGELFF.

The gene calls are TRBV5-1 and TRBJ1-3; D possibly corresponds to TRBD1 (6 bases). V was cut by 0 bases and J by 0 bases, with 7 bases left in between. The CDR3 consists of 15 residues. Germline CDR1 is SGHRS and CDR2 is YFSETQ. The CDR3: CASSLGGGSGNTIYF. As DNA, the CDR3 is TGCGCCAGCAGCTTGGGAGGGGGCTCTGGAAACACCATATATTTT.

The V and J genes are TRBV5-1 and TRBJ2-7, with 9 bases identical to TRBD2. CDR3 length: 14 residues. Looked up from germline, CDR1 is SGHRS and CDR2 is YFSETQ. J was trimmed by 2 bases and V by 4 bases; bases with no gene match: 4. The CDR3 region has the DNA TGCGCCAGCAGCAATAGCGGGGGACCCTACGAGCAGTACTTC. This gives the protein CASSNSGGPYEQYF.

The rearrangement uses TRBV27 and TRBJ2-7, with TRBD1 identical over 12 bases. Trimming removed 2 bases from V and 4 bases from J; junction bases left unmatched: 9. This CDR3 has 17 amino acids. Looked up from germline, CDR1 is MNHEY and CDR2 is SMNVEV (reference sequence). Here the CDR3 reads CASSLNRPGQGAYEQYF. CDR3 coding DNA: TGTGCCAGCAGTTTAAACCGCCCGGGACAGGGGGCGTACGAGCAGTACTTC.

This chain joins TRBV5-1 and TRBJ1-6; D call uncertain. V lost 1 base, J lost 6 bases, and 11 bases lay in between. The CDR3 has 15 residues. Germline CDR1 reads SGHRS; CDR2 reads YFSETQ. CDR3 bases: TGCGCCAGCAGCTTGTCGGGGTCGGGTAATTCACCCCTCCACTTT. Its translation is CASSLSGSGNSPLHF. Combining the CDR3 with reference TRBV5-1 and TRBJ1-6 gives the whole variable domain KAGVTQTPRYLIKTRGQQVTLSCSPISGHRSVSWYQQTPGQGLQFLFEYFSETQRNKGNFPGRFSGRQFSNSRSEMNVSTLELGDSALYLCASSLSGSGNSPLHFGNGTRLTVT.

J is TRBJ2-2 and V is TRBV19, with TRBD1 matching 7 bases. After removal of 9 bases from V and 6 bases from J, the junction contained 16 bases not matched to a gene. Germline CDR1 LNHDA, CDR2 SQIVND (reference sequence). The CDR3 spans 16 residues. DNA of the CDR3: TGTGCCAGCAGGGGGATTCTCGGGTTTGGCCCCGGGGAGCTGTTTTTT. As protein: CASRGILGFGPGELFF. Full variable domain (remainder filled in from reference TRBV19 and TRBJ2-2): DGGITQSPKYLFRKEGQNVTLSCEQNLNHDAMYWYRQDPGQGLRLIYYSQIVNDFQKGDIAEGYSVSREKKESFPLTVTSAQKNPTAFYLCASRGILGFGPGELFFGEGSRLTVL.

This chain links TRBV6-5 with TRBJ1-1; 10 nucleotides agree with TRBD1. The CDR3 totals 14 residues. Per germline, CDR1 MNHEY and CDR2 SVGAGI. Trimming took 5 bases from V and 4 from J; bases not matched to a gene: 4. In DNA form, the CDR3 reads TGTGCCAGCAGTGCGGACAGGGGGGGCACTGAAGCTTTCTTT. Its translation is CASSADRGGTEAFF.

V and J are TRBV7-6 and TRBJ1-1, with 7 bases fitting TRBD1. CDR3 size: 14 residues. The germline V gene has CDR1 SGHVS and CDR2 FNYEAQ. Unmatched junction bases numbered 6, after V lost 5 bases and J lost 3 bases. The CDR3 loop is CASSDRDRDTEAFF. In DNA form, the CDR3 reads TGTGCCAGCAGCGACCGGGACAGAGACACTGAAGCTTTCTTT.

V usage is TRBV9 and J usage is TRBJ1-2, with D possibly being TRBD1 (6 bases). V lost 3 bases, J lost 5 bases, and 20 bases lay in between. This CDR3 has 16 amino acids. Germline loops: CDR1 SGDLS, CDR2 YYNGEE. The CDR3 sequence: CASSESGQGLGYGYTF. In DNA form, the CDR3 reads TGTGCCAGCAGCGAAAGTGGTCAGGGGCTGGGGTATGGCTACACCTTC.

This clone was seen a single time. This chain connects TRBV7-6 to TRBJ1-5, with a possible D match to TRBD1 (6 bases). The CDR3 is 16 residues long. The V gene's germline CDR1 is SGHVS and CDR2 FNYEAQ. V lost 0 bases to trimming and J lost 0 bases, with 9 bases between them. In nucleotides, the CDR3 is TGTGCCAGCAGCTTAGCGAGGGGGACTAGCAATCAGCCCCAGCATTTT. Translated, it gives CASSLARGTSNQPQHF.

The chain joins TRBV2 to TRBJ2-7, with TRBD1 matching over 8 bases. J lost 1 base, V lost 2 bases, and 7 bases had no gene match. Germline-derived CDR1 and CDR2 are SNHLY and FYNNEI. The CDR3 length is 16 residues. CDR3 nucleotide sequence: TGTGCCAGCAGTGAACTTAGGACAGGGCAATCCTACGAGCAGTACTTC. Its translation: CASSELRTGQSYEQYF.

V gene TRBV5-1 combines with J gene TRBJ2-7, with D perhaps TRBD1 (6 bases). Trimming left V 4 bases short and J 2 bases short, with 13 bases between. Germline V gene sequence: CDR1 SGHRS, CDR2 YFSETQ. The CDR3 is 14 amino acids. The CDR3 DNA follows: TGCGCCAGCAGCCCACGGACAGCTACCTACGAGCAGTACTTC. It translates to CASSPRTATYEQYF.

The chain carries TRBV11-2 and TRBJ2-5; D is perhaps TRBD2 (5 bases). CDR1 and CDR2 from the germline V gene are SGHAT and FQNNGV. The CDR3 covers 15 residues. V was clipped by 2 bases and J by 7 bases, with 17 bases between them. In DNA form, the CDR3 reads TGTGCCAGCAGCTTAATCGGGTCCCAAGAGGGGACCCAGTACTTC. Amino acid sequence: CASSLIGSQEGTQYF.

J is TRBJ2-3 and V is TRBV19, with 16 bases identical to TRBD2. Germline V lookup: CDR1 LNHDA, CDR2 SQIVND (reference sequence). The V gene end was trimmed by 6 bases and the J gene end by 0 bases; junction bases not matched to a gene: 9. This CDR3 is 19 amino acids long. CDR3 protein: CASSPPGTSGGVSTDTQYF. CDR3 bases: TGTGCCAGTAGCCCCCCGGGGACTAGCGGGGGGGTGAGCACAGATACGCAGTATTTT. The full variable domain, rest sourced from reference TRBV19 and TRBJ2-3, is DGGITQSPKYLFRKEGQNVTLSCEQNLNHDAMYWYRQDPGQGLRLIYYSQIVNDFQKGDIAEGYSVSREKKESFPLTVTSAQKNPTAFYLCASSPPGTSGGVSTDTQYFGPGTRLTVL.

This chain uses TRBV28 with TRBJ2-7, with a possible D match to TRBD1 (5 bases). V was trimmed by 7 bases and J by 3 bases, leaving 16 bases between them. Germline CDR1 MDHEN, CDR2 SYDVKM. The CDR3 contains 14 residues. For the CDR3, the DNA is TGTGCCAGCACCCGAGACAGAGACTTCTACGAGCAGTACTTC. Translated, it gives CASTRDRDFYEQYF.

The rearrangement links TRBV4-1 to TRBJ1-1; TRBD1 matches at 10 bases. The J segment lost 5 bases and the V segment lost 1 base, leaving 1 base of the junction unmatched. Germline V gives CDR1 MGHRA, CDR2 YSYEKL. The CDR3 is made up of 14 amino acids. CDR3 sequence (DNA): TGCGCCAGCAGCCAAGCGGACAGGGGGACTGAAGCTTTCTTT. Protein sequence: CASSQADRGTEAFF.

The rearrangement joins TRBV7-2 to TRBJ2-5; TRBD2 agrees at 10 bases. The CDR3 loop spans 16 amino acids. The V segment lost 5 bases and the J segment 0 bases; nucleotides outside the gene matches: 6. Germline V gene data show CDR1 as SGHTA and CDR2 as FQGNSA. The CDR3 region is CASSTYSGGYQETQYF. The CDR3 DNA sequence: TGTGCCAGCAGCACCTATAGCGGGGGGTACCAAGAGACCCAGTACTTC.

The chain recombines TRBV11-2 with TRBJ2-5; TRBD1 is a possible D gene (7 bases). Trimming stripped 2 bases from V and 2 bases from J, with 18 bases between. The CDR3 contains 17 residues. CDR1 and CDR2 (germline): SGHAT, FQNNGV. The DNA for the CDR3 is TGTGCCAGCAGCTTAACAGGGTGGCAGGGGGGTCAAGAGACCCAGTACTTC. Amino acids: CASSLTGWQGGQETQYF.

The V gene is TRBV25-1, the J gene TRBJ1-2, with D maybe TRBD1 (5 bases). Between the trimmed V and J ends, which lost 5 bases and 2 bases, there was a span of 6 bases. CDR3 size: 12 residues. Germline-derived CDR1 and CDR2 are MGHDK and SYGVNS. The CDR3 nucleotides are TGTGCCAGCAGTTACAGGAACTATGGCTACACCTTC. Amino acids: CASSYRNYGYTF.